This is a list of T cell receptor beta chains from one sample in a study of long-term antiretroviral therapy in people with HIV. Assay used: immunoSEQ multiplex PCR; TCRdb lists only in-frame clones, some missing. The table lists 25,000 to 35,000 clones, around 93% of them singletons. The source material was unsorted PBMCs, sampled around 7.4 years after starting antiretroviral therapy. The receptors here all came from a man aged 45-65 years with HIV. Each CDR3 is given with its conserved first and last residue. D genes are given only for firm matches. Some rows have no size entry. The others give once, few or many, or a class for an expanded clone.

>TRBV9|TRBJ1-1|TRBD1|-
CASSRDQGGNTEAFF
TGTGCCAGCAGCCGAGATCAGGGGGGGAACACTGAAGCTTTCTTT
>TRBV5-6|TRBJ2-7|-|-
CASRGGGTYEQYF
TGTGCCAGCAGAGGGGGGGGGACCTACGAGCAGTACTTC
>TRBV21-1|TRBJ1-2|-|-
CASSDTGGNYGYTF
TGTGCCAGCAGCGATACAGGGGGAAACTATGGCTACACCTTC
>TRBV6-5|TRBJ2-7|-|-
CASSYGGGLRNEQYF
TGTGCCAGCAGTTACGGGGGGGGGCTAAGAAACGAGCAGTACTTC
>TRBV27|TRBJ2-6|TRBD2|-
CASSLSRGGTGANVLTF
TGTGCCAGCAGTTTATCGCGGGGGGGAACTGGGGCCAACGTCCTGACTTTC
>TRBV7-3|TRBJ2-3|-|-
CASSLNGGYTDTQYF
TGTGCCAGCAGCTTAAACGGGGGATACACAGATACGCAGTATTTT
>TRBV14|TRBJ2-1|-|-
CASSPRRRSNEQFF
TGTGCCAGCAGCCCCCGAAGACGGTCCAATGAGCAGTTCTTC
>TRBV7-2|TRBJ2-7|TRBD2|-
CASSPSGGPSYEQYF
TGTGCCAGCAGCCCGAGCGGGGGGCCCTCCTACGAGCAGTACTTC
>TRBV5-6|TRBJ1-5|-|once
CASSLFKGGPHSNQPQHF
TGTGCCAGCAGCTTGTTCAAGGGGGGACCACATAGCAATCAGCCCCAGCATTTT
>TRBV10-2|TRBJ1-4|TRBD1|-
CASKEGGAATNEKLFF
TGCGCCAGCAAAGAAGGGGGCGCAGCAACTAATGAAAAACTGTTTTTT
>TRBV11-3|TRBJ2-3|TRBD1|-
CASGQGGTDTQYF
TGTGCCAGCGGACAGGGAGGCACAGATACGCAGTATTTT
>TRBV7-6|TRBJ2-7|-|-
CASSLAGDEQYF
TGTGCCAGCAGCTTAGCAGGGGACGAGCAGTACTTC
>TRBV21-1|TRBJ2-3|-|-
CASSQAKLAGGRYTQYF
TGTGCCAGCAGTCAAGCAAAGCTAGCGGGGGGGCGATATACGCAGTATTTT
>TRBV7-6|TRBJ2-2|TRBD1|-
CASSLEQGRVAGELFF
TGTGCCAGCAGCTTAGAACAGGGGCGAGTAGCCGGGGAGCTGTTTTTT
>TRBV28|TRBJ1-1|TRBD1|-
CASNRQGMNTEAFF
TGTGCCAGCAACAGACAGGGGATGAACACTGAAGCTTTCTTT
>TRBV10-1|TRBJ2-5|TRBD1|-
CASSDRSGGDKTQYF
TGCGCCAGCAGTGATAGATCAGGGGGCGACAAGACCCAGTACTTC